Presented here are 18 T cell receptor beta chains from one specimen sequenced in a study of cytomegalovirus exposure and HLA in healthy donors. Primers included in the PCR were 60 Vbeta and 13 Jbeta primers. Measured with immunoSEQ multiplex PCR; TCRdb has only the in-frame clones, and not every one. The data show around 150,000 clones, over 55% seen once. The sample comprised PBMCs. The source is a middle-aged man in good health and CMV-seronegative.

This chain connects TRBV6-5 to TRBJ2-2; D remains ambiguous. CDR3 length: 14 residues. V lost 7 bases, J lost 6 bases, and 15 bases lay in between. Germline V gives CDR1 MNHEY, CDR2 SVGAGI. The CDR3 DNA follows: TGTGCCAGCAATTCTGGCGGCCTCGCCGGGGAGCTGTTTTTT. It is translated as CASNSGGLAGELFF.

The chain joins TRBV4-1 to TRBJ1-2; D is perhaps TRBD1 (5 bases). CDR1 is MGHRA and CDR2 is YSYEKL in the germline V gene. The CDR3 has 19 amino acids. V shed 4 bases and J shed 6 bases, with 30 bases lying between them. CDR3 residues: CASSRGVFGTVAVFHGYTF. The CDR3 DNA follows: TGCGCCAGCAGCCGGGGGGTTTTCGGGACGGTTGCCGTTTTTCATGGCTACACCTTC.

This clone has a handful of counts. The CDR3: CASSFSGGTSEQYF. CDR3 bases: TGTGCCAGCAGTTTTTCGGGGGGGACCAGCGAGCAGTACTTC. The chain recombines TRBV27 with TRBJ2-7; the match to TRBD2 covers 8 bases. The CDR3 sequence is 14 residues long. With 3 bases clipped from V and 6 bases from J, the junction kept 7 bases outside the gene matches. Germline V lookup: CDR1 MNHEY, CDR2 SMNVEV (reference sequence).

The chain recombines TRBV5-5 with TRBJ2-7; 9 nucleotides align to TRBD1. V lost 0 bases to trimming and J lost 4 bases; unmatched junction nucleotides: 2. The CDR3 has 14 amino acids. CDR1 is SGHKS, CDR2 YYEKEE, per germline (reference sequence). This CDR3 reads CASSLGDREYEQYF. CDR3 bases: TGTGCCAGCAGCTTGGGGGACAGGGAATACGAGCAGTACTTC. The variable domain in full, completed from reference TRBV5-5 and TRBJ2-7, reads DAGVTQSPTHLIKTRGQQVTLRCSPISGHKSVSWYQQVLGQGPQFIFQYYEKEERGRGNFPDRFSARQFPNYSSELNVNALLLGDSALYLCASSLGDREYEQYFGPGTRLTVT.

The V and J genes are TRBV2 and TRBJ2-7, with TRBD1 matching over 10 bases. The germline V gene encodes CDR1 SNHLY and CDR2 FYNNEI. The V segment lost 5 bases and the J segment 5 bases; nucleotides outside the gene matches: 9. The CDR3 is 15 amino acids. DNA for the CDR3: TGTGCCAGCAGTTTCTTAGGGGACAGGGGAGACGAGCAGTACTTC. Translation gives CASSFLGDRGDEQYF.

The chain uses TRBV29-1 and TRBJ2-1; 7 positions agree with TRBD1. Trimming removed 6 bases from V and 3 bases from J; junction bases left unmatched: 5. The CDR3 is 13 residues long. Germline V CDR1 and CDR2: SQVTM, ANQGSEA. This chain's CDR3 is CSVGAGGYNEQFF. CDR3 nucleotides: TGCAGCGTGGGGGCAGGGGGCTACAATGAGCAGTTCTTC.

The chain uses TRBV7-2 and TRBJ1-2, with TRBD1 matching 9 bases. The CDR3 sequence is 13 residues long. V lost 5 bases to trimming and J lost 8 bases; unmatched junction nucleotides: 6. Germline assignment: CDR1 SGHTA and CDR2 FQGNSA. CDR3 bases: TGTGCCAGCAGCCGACAGGGGGGTGACGGCTACACCTTC. Protein: CASSRQGGDGYTF. Full variable domain (remainder filled in from reference TRBV7-2 and TRBJ1-2): GAGVSQSPSNKVTEKGKDVELRCDPISGHTALYWYRQSLGQGLEFLIYFQGNSAPDKSGLPSDRFSAERTGGSVSTLTIQRTQQEDSAVYLCASSRQGGDGYTFGSGTRLTVV.

V is TRBV20-1 and J is TRBJ1-2; D is unclear. Germline CDR1 and CDR2: DFQATT and SNEGSKA (reference sequence). The CDR3 extends over 10 amino acids. With 6 bases removed from V and 2 bases from J, the gap between germline ends came to 4 bases. In DNA form, the CDR3 reads TGCAGTGCCCAAAACTATGGCTACACCTTC. Translated, it gives CSAQNYGYTF.

J is TRBJ1-2 and V is TRBV5-1, with a weak D call TRBD1 (5 bases). V lost 5 bases and J 0 bases, leaving 14 bases between the germline ends. The germline gives CDR1 SGHRS, CDR2 YFSETQ. The length of the CDR3 is 15 residues. The CDR3, as DNA: TGCGCCAGCAGGTTGAGTCAGGGCGCTAACTATGGCTACACCTTC. Its protein is CASRLSQGANYGYTF. Supplemented by reference TRBV5-1 and TRBJ1-2, the full variable domain reads KAGVTQTPRYLIKTRGQQVTLSCSPISGHRSVSWYQQTPGQGLQFLFEYFSETQRNKGNFPGRFSGRQFSNSRSEMNVSTLELGDSALYLCASRLSQGANYGYTFGSGTRLTVV.

V is TRBV10-1 and J is TRBJ2-7; tentatively, D is TRBD1 (6 bases). Per germline, CDR1 WNHNN and CDR2 SYGVQD (reference sequence). The CDR3 consists of 13 residues. The V end was cut by 2 bases, the J end by 2 bases, with 7 bases between. The CDR3 loop reads CASSENRAYEQYF. CDR3 in DNA: TGCGCCAGCAGTGAGAACAGGGCCTACGAGCAGTACTTC.

This clone was detected a few times. The chain joins TRBV21-1 to TRBJ2-5; TRBD2, the table's D call, lacks a check against the DNA. TRBV21-1 is shown as a pseudogene. The CDR3 runs 16 residues. The CDR3 loop reads CASSKTPRGPRWEQYF. The CDR3 nucleotides are TGTGCCAGCAGCAAAACCCCCCGCGGACCTCGCTGGGAGCAGTACTTC.

The rearrangement links TRBV5-1 to TRBJ2-7; 7 nucleotides line up with TRBD1. V shed 1 base and J 2 bases; nucleotides not matched to a gene: 6. Germline CDR1 is SGHRS and CDR2 is YFSETQ. The CDR3 consists of 15 residues. DNA for the CDR3: TGCGCCAGCAGCTTGTGGGGGACAGCCCCCTACGAGCAGTACTTC. Its translation is CASSLWGTAPYEQYF.

The gene calls are TRBV6-5 and TRBJ1-3, with unresolved D. Germline CDR1 is MNHEY and CDR2 is SVGAGI. The CDR3 loop spans 15 amino acids. The V and J ends lost 3 bases and 0 bases respectively, with 9 bases between them. For the CDR3, the DNA is TGTGCCAGCAGTTATGAGGGCCTCTCTGGAAACACCATATATTTT. Translating it yields CASSYEGLSGNTIYF.

The V and J genes are TRBV5-1 and TRBJ2-5; the match to TRBD1 covers 8 bases. The germline gives CDR1 SGHRS, CDR2 YFSETQ. Losses at the gene ends were 4 bases for V and 5 bases for J; bases not matched to a gene: 7. This CDR3 comprises 14 residues. The CDR3 protein is CASSPRDRRETQYF. The CDR3 DNA reads as TGCGCCAGCAGCCCCAGGGACAGGCGGGAGACCCAGTACTTC.

The chain is built from TRBV27 and TRBJ2-7; 9 nucleotides match TRBD1. Trimming took 4 bases from V and 6 from J; bases not matched to a gene: 13. Germline CDR1 is MNHEY and CDR2 is SMNVEV (reference sequence). This CDR3 contains 16 residues. The CDR3, as DNA: TGTGCCAGCAGTTACTTGTCCGGGACAGGGTATGCCGAGCAGTACTTC. This encodes CASSYLSGTGYAEQYF.

The genes are TRBV7-8 and TRBJ1-1; 7 bases are a match to TRBD1. The CDR3 loop spans 16 amino acids. The trim removed 4 bases at V and 2 bases at J, leaving 10 bases unmatched. Germline V gene sequence: CDR1 SGHVS, CDR2 FQNEAQ. The CDR3 is CASSYSPGQINTEAFF. The CDR3 DNA reads as TGTGCCAGCAGCTACAGCCCGGGACAGATCAACACTGAAGCTTTCTTT.

The rearrangement joins TRBV6-5 to TRBJ2-1; 9 bases agree with TRBD2. The germline V gene has CDR1 MNHEY and CDR2 SVGAGI. The CDR3 totals 14 residues. J lost 6 bases, V lost 10 bases, and 10 bases had no gene match. CDR3 loop: CATLRLAAANEQFF. CDR3 in DNA: TGTGCCACCTTACGACTAGCGGCCGCCAATGAGCAGTTCTTC.

This clone has a handful of counts. The chain couples TRBV27 to TRBJ1-5, with D hard to call. The CDR3 is made up of 14 amino acids. V lost 2 bases to trimming and J lost 2 bases, with 7 bases between them. Germline V gene sequence: CDR1 MNHEY, CDR2 SMNVEV (reference sequence). This CDR3 reads CASSLGQGNQPQHF. CDR3 nucleotides: TGTGCCAGCAGTTTAGGGCAGGGCAATCAGCCCCAGCATTTT.